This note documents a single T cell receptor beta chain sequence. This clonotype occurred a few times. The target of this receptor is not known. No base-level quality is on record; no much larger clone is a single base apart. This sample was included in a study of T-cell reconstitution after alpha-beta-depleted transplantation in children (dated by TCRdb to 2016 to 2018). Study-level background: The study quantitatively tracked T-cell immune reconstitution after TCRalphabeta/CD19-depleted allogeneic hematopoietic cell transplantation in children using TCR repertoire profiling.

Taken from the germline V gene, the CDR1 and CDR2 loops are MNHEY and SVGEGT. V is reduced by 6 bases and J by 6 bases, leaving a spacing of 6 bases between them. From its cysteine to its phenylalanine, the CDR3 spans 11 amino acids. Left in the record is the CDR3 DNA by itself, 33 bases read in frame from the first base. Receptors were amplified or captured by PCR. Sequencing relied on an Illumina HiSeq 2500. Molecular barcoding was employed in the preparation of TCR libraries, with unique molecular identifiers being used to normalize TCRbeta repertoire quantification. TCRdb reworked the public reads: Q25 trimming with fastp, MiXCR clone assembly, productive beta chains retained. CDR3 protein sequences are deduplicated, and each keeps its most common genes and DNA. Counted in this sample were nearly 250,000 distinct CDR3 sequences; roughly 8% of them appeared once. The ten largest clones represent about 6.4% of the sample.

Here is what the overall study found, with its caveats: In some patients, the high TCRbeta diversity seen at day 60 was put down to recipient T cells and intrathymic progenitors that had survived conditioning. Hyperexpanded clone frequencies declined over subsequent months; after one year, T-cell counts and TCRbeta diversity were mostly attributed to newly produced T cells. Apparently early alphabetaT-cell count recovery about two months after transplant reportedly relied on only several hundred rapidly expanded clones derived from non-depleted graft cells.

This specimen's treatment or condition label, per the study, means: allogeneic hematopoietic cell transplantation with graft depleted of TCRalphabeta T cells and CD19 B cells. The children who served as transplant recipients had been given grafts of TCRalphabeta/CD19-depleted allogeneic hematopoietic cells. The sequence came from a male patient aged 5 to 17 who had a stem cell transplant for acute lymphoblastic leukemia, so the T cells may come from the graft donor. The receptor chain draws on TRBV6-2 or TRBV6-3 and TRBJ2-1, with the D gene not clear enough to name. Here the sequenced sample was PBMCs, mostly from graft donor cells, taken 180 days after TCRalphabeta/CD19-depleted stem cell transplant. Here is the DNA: TGTGCCAGCAGATACACCAATGAGCAGTTCTTC. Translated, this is CASRYTNEQFF.